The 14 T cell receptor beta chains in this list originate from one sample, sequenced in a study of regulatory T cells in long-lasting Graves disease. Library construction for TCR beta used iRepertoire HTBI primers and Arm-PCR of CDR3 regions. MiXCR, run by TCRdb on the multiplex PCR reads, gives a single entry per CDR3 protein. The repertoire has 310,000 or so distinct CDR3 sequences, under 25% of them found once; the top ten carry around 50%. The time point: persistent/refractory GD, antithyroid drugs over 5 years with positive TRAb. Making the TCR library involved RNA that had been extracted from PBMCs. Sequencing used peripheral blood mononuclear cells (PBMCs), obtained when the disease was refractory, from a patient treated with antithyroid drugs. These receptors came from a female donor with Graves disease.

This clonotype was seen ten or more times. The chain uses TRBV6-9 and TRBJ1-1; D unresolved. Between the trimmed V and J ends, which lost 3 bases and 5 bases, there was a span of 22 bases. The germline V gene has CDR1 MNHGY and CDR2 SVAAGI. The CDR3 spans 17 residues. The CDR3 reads CASSYFRLRNSRTEAFF. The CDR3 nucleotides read TGTGCCAGCAGTTACTTCCGACTGAGGAATTCACGAACTGAAGCTTTCTTT.

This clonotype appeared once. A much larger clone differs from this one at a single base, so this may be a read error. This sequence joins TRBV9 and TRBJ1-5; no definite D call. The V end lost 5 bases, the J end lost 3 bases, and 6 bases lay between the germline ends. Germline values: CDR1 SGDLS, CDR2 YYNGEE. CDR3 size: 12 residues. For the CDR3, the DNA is TGTGCCAGCAGACAGAACAATCAGCCCCAGCATTTT. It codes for CASRQNNQPQHF. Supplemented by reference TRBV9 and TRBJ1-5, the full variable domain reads DSGVTQTPKHLITATGQRVTLRCSPRSGDLSVYWYQQSLDQGLQFLIQYYNGEERAKGNILERFSAQQFPDLHSELNLSSLELGDSALYFCASRQNNQPQHFGDGTRLSIL.

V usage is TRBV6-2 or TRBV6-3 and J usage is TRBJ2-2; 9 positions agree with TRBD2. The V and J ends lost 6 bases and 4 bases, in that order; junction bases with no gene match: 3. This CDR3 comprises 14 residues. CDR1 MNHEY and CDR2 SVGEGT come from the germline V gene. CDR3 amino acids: CASRAGGGTGELFF. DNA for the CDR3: TGTGCCAGCAGGGCGGGGGGGGGCACCGGGGAGCTGTTTTTT.

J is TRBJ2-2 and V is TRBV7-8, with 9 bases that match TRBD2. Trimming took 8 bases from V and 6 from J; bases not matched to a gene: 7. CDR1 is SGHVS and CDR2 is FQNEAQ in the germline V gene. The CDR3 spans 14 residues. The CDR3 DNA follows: TGTGCCAGCCAATATAGCGGGAGCCCCGGGGAGCTGTTTTTT. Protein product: CASQYSGSPGELFF.

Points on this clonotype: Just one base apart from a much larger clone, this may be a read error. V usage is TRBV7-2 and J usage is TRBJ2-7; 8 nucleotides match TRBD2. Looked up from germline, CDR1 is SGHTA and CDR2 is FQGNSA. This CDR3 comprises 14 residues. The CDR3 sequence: CASSPGTSSVEQHF. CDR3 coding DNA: TGTGCCAGCAGCCCTGGGACTAGTTCGGTCGAGCAGCACTTC.

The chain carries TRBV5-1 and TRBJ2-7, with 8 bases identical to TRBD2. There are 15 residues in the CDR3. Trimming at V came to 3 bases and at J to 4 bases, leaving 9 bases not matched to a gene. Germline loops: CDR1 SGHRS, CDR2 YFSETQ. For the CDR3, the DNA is TGCGCCAGCAGCTCCTCTAGCGGGCTCTTTTACGAGCAGTACTTC. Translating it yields CASSSSSGLFYEQYF.

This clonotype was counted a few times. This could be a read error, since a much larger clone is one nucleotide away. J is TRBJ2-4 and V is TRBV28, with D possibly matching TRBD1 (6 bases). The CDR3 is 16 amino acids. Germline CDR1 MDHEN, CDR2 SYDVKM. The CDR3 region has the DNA TGTGCCGGCAGTTCCTCCGAGACAGGCTATAAAAACATTCAGTACTTC. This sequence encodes CAGSSSETGYKNIQYF.

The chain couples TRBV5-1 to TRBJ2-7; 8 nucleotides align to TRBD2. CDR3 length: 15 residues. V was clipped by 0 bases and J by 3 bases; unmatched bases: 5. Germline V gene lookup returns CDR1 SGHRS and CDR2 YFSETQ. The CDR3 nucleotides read TGCGCCAGCAGCTTGGCGGGGGGGGACTACTACGAGCAGTACTTC. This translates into CASSLAGGDYYEQYF.

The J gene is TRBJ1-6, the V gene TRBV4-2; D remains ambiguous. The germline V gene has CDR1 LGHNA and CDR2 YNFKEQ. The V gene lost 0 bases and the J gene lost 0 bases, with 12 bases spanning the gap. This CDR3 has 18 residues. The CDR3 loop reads CASSQEVLATSYNSPLHF. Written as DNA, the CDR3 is TGTGCCAGCAGCCAAGAAGTGCTCGCAACCTCCTATAATTCACCCCTCCACTTT.

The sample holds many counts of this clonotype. The CDR3 reads CASRGTGGLNIQYF. DNA for the CDR3: TGTGCCAGCAGGGGGACAGGGGGCCTCAACATTCAGTACTTC. The chain recombines TRBV2 with TRBJ2-4; 12 nucleotides line up with TRBD1. CDR1 SNHLY and CDR2 FYNNEI come from the germline V gene. The CDR3 spans 14 residues. V gave up 6 bases and J gave up 7 bases; unmatched junction bases: 4.

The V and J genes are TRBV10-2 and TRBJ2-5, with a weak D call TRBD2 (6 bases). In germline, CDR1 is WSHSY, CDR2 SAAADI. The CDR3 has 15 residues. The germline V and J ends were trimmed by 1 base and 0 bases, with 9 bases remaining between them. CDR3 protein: CASSELGDYQETQYF. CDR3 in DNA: TGCGCCAGCAGTGAGTTGGGGGACTACCAAGAGACCCAGTACTTC.

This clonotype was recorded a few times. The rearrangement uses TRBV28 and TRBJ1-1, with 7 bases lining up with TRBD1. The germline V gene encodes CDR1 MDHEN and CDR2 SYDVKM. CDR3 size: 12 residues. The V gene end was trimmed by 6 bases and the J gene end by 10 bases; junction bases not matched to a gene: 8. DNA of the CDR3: TGTGCCAGCAGCCCGACCAGGGGGGGAGCTTTCTTT. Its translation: CASSPTRGGAFF.

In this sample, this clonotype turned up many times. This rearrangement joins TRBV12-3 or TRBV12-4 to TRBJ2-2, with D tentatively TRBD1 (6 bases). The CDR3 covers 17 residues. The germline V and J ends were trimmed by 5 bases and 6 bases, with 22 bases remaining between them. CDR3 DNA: TGTGCCAGCAGTGCATTCCGGGACAACGGGCCCCCCGGGGAGCTGTTTTTT. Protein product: CASSAFRDNGPPGELFF.

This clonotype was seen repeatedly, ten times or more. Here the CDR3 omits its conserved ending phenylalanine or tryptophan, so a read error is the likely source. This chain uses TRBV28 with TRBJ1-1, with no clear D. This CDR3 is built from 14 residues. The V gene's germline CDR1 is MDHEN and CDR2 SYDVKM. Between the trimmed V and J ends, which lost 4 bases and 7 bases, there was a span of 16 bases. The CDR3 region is CASSSLRWKVEAFL. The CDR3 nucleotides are TGTGCCAGCAGTTCCCTGCGTTGGAAGGTTGAAGCTTTCCTT.